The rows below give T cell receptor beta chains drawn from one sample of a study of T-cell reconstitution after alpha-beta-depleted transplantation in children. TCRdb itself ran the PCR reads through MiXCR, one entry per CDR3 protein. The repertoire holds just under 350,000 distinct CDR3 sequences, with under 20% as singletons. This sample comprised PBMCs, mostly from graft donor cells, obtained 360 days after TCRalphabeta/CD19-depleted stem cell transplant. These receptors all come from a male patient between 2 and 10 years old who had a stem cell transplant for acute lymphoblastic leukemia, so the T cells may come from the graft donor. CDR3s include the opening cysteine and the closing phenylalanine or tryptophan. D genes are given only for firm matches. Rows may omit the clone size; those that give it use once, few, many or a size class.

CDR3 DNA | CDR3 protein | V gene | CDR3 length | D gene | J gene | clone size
TGTGCCAGCAGTAGCGAGAAGAACACCGGGGAGCTGTTTTTT | CASSSEKNTGELFF | TRBV28 | 14 | . | TRBJ2-2 | many
TGTGCTAGCAGCCCAGGTCCTTTCTCCTACGAGCAGTACTTC | CASSPGPFSYEQYF | TRBV7-7 | 14 | . | TRBJ2-7 | few
TGTGCCAGCGCCAAGCCCTCCGGACTAGCCCCCTACGAGCAGTACTTC | CASAKPSGLAPYEQYF | TRBV3-1 | 16 | TRBD2 | TRBJ2-7 | few
TGTGCCAGCGGACGGGGGACCTCCTACAATGAGCAGTTCTTC | CASGRGTSYNEQFF | TRBV6-2/TRBV6-3 | 14 | . | TRBJ2-1 | .
TGTGCCAGCAGTTTATCTGGGGGTGGATTTGGCTACACCTTC | CASSLSGGGFGYTF | TRBV28 | 14 | . | TRBJ1-2 | few
TGTGCCAGCAGCGTAGGTCTAGCGGGAGGGCATGGCGGAACATACTTCACCGGGGAGCTGTTTTTT | CASSVGLAGGHGGTYFTGELFF | TRBV9 | 22 | TRBD2 | TRBJ2-2 | .
TGTGCCAGCAGCCCTACTCGGGACAGCTTCTCTGGGGCCAACGTCCTGACTTTC | CASSPTRDSFSGANVLTF | TRBV7-9 | 18 | TRBD1 | TRBJ2-6 | many
TGTGCCAGCAGCCACGGACAGGGGGAGAAGACCCAGTACTTC | CASSHGQGEKTQYF | TRBV3-1 | 14 | TRBD1 | TRBJ2-5 | many
TGTGCCAGCAGTTACTCGAGCCTAGAGGGAAAAGAGACCCAGTACTTC | CASSYSSLEGKETQYF | TRBV6-5 | 16 | . | TRBJ2-5 | many
TGTGCCTCCCGCCCCCCAGGGCCCTATGGCTACACCTTC | CASRPPGPYGYTF | TRBV12-3/TRBV12-4 | 13 | . | TRBJ1-2 | .
TGTGCCAGCAGATCCTCAAAAGAAAAACTGTTTTTT | CASRSSKEKLFF | TRBV6-5 | 12 | . | TRBJ1-4 | .
TGTGCCAGCAGCTTAGCACAATGGGGCTACGAGCAGTACTTC | CASSLAQWGYEQYF | TRBV7-6 | 14 | . | TRBJ2-7 | few
TGTGCCAGCAGTTTAGCGCCCGGGACAGGTTTCTCAGATACGCAGTATTTT | CASSLAPGTGFSDTQYF | TRBV12-3/TRBV12-4 | 17 | TRBD1 | TRBJ2-3 | .
TGTGCCAGCTGCTCTGCGTGGACAAGGACAGGAGCCTACAATGAGCAGTTCTTC | CASCSAWTRTGAYNEQFF | TRBV7-1 | 18 | TRBD1 | TRBJ2-1 | .
TGTGCCAGCAGCCAAGCCCGGGACAGGCTCTCAACTAATGAAAAACTGTTTTTT | CASSQARDRLSTNEKLFF | TRBV4-2 | 18 | TRBD1 | TRBJ1-4 | .
TGCGCCAGCAGCCCTACCCGGACTAGCGGAGCCTACGAGCAGTACTTC | CASSPTRTSGAYEQYF | TRBV5-1 | 16 | TRBD2 | TRBJ2-7 | few
TGCAGTGCGAGGGTATGGGGGCGGTTCTACGAGCAGTACTTC | CSARVWGRFYEQYF | TRBV20-1 | 14 | . | TRBJ2-7 | .
TGTGCCAGCAAAATGGGGCAGAGCCGTCAAGAGACCCAGTACTTC | CASKMGQSRQETQYF | TRBV5-5 | 15 | . | TRBJ2-5 | many
TGCGCCAGCAGCCAAGATCCCGCCTGGGGACTAGCGGGTCTCACAGATACGCAGTATTTT | CASSQDPAWGLAGLTDTQYF | TRBV4-3 | 20 | TRBD2 | TRBJ2-3 | few
TGTGCCAGCAGTTCCTACTATCAGCCCCAGCATTTT | CASSSYYQPQHF | TRBV28 | 12 | . | TRBJ1-5 | .
TGCGCCAGCAGCCAAGATCCATATGACAGGGGGTATTCCTACGAGCAGTACTTC | CASSQDPYDRGYSYEQYF | TRBV4-1 | 18 | TRBD1 | TRBJ2-7 | few
TGTGCCAGCAGTTTGCGGCGGAACACAGATACGCAGTATTTT | CASSLRRNTDTQYF | TRBV28 | 14 | . | TRBJ2-3 | .
TGCAGTGCTAGAGACTCGGGAATTGCCTACGAGCAGTACTTC | CSARDSGIAYEQYF | TRBV20-1 | 14 | . | TRBJ2-7 | many
TGTGCCAGCAGCAACCCTCGAGGGGTCAATGAGCAGTTCTTC | CASSNPRGVNEQFF | TRBV9 | 14 | . | TRBJ2-1 | .
TGCGCCAGCAGCCAAGGGCCCAGCGGGAGAGACACAGATACGCAGTATTTT | CASSQGPSGRDTDTQYF | TRBV4-3 | 17 | TRBD2 | TRBJ2-3 | .
TGTGCCACCAGTGCCCCCGGGGGCAACATTCAGTACTTC | CATSAPGGNIQYF | TRBV24-1 | 13 | . | TRBJ2-4 | few
TGCGCCAGCAGCTTGGTAGGGACAGTGGACACAGATACGCAGTATTTT | CASSLVGTVDTDTQYF | TRBV5-1 | 16 | TRBD1 | TRBJ2-3 | .
TGTGCCAGCAGCTTGGGGTCTGGGGAAGGTTCACCCCTCCACTTT | CASSLGSGEGSPLHF | TRBV5-4 | 15 | . | TRBJ1-6 | .
TGTGCCAGCACCGTTGGCACTAAGCAGTTCTTC | CASTVGTKQFF | TRBV28 | 11 | . | TRBJ2-1 | .
TGTGCCACCAGTGCTGACAGACACACTGAAGCTTTCTTT | CATSADRHTEAFF | TRBV24-1 | 13 | . | TRBJ1-1 | many
TGCAGTGCCGACCTCACCGGGGAGCTGTTTTTT | CSADLTGELFF | TRBV20-1 | 11 | . | TRBJ2-2 | .
TGTGCCACCAGTGACTGGACAGGGAACACCGGGGAGCTGTTTTTT | CATSDWTGNTGELFF | TRBV24-1 | 15 | TRBD1 | TRBJ2-2 | many
TGCAGTGCGGAAGACGGGCGCTCCTACGAGCAGTACTTC | CSAEDGRSYEQYF | TRBV20-1 | 13 | . | TRBJ2-7 | few
TGTGCCAGCAGTCCCGCTAGGGGTGATGCCTTCTACGAGCAGTACTTC | CASSPARGDAFYEQYF | TRBV27 | 16 | . | TRBJ2-7 | few
TGTGCCAGCACTACCGGGACCCCCGGTTCTGGCTACACCTTC | CASTTGTPGSGYTF | TRBV2 | 14 | . | TRBJ1-2 | .
TGTGCCAGCAGCTTAGTGGGGACAGGGCCGTTCGAGACCCAGTACTTC | CASSLVGTGPFETQYF | TRBV7-2 | 16 | TRBD1 | TRBJ2-5 | once